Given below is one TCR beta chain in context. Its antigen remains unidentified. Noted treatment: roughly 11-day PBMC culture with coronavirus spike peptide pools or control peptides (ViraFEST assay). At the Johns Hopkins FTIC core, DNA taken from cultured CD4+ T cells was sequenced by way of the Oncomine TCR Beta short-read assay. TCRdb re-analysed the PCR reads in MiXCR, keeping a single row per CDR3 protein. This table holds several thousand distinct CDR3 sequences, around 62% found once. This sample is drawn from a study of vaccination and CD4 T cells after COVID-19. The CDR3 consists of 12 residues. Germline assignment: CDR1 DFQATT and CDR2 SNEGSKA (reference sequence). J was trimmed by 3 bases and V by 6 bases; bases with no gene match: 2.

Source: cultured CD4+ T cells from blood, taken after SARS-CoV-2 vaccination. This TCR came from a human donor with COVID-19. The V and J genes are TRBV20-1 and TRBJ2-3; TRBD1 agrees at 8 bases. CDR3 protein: CSARTGTDTQYF. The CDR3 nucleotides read TGCAGTGCGAGGACAGGGACAGATACGCAGTATTTT.